The clone carrying this T cell receptor (beta chain) was observed a few times. Its antigen is as yet unknown. The data stem from a study of T cell repertoires in cytomegalovirus infection. Looking at the study overall: Based on public TCR beta signatures, there were indications of CMV infection and of a matching HLA type. Findings of the study overall: Totalled public TCR beta family frequency picked out people who carried CMV plus the relevant HLA. In two of eight donors, the top clonotype was HLA-C-restricted CMV-specific.

MiXCR, applied by TCRdb to the reads, yields one record per CDR3 protein. The table has about a million distinct CDR3 sequences, under 40% seen once. The specimen comprised cultured CD8+ T cells from PBMCs, sampled from culture after CMV antigen stimulation. The receptor's source is a human donor in good health (CMV status not recorded). Some clones in this sample may be carry-over from other donors' samples.

The CDR3 coding sequence is TGTGCCAGCATCGGGACAGGGTCCTTAAATGAGCAGTTCTTC. It codes for CASIGTGSLNEQFF. The genes are TRBV12-3 or TRBV12-4 and TRBJ2-1, with 9 bases lining up with TRBD1. This CDR3 spans 14 amino acids. V shed 7 bases, J shed 7 bases, and the junction held 8 bases outside the gene matches.